A single sample gave rise to the 22 T cell receptor beta chains below, sequenced in a study of blood T cell repertoires in COVID-19. Sequenced by immunoSEQ multiplex PCR; TCRdb stores in-frame clones only, minus some. The repertoire holds around 100,000 clones, with 80% to 85% as singletons. The sample taken for sequencing was peripheral blood. The receptors come from a man in his sixties or seventies with acute or convalescent COVID-19.

In DNA form, the CDR3 reads TGTGCCAGCAGCAATGACAGGGGAGCTGGCTACACCTTC. Amino acids: CASSNDRGAGYTF. This rearrangement joins TRBV28 to TRBJ1-2, with 8 bases aligning to TRBD1. Losses at the gene ends were 6 bases for V and 7 bases for J; bases not matched to a gene: 7. CDR1 is MDHEN, CDR2 SYDVKM, per germline. CDR3 length: 13 residues.

This clone was seen only once. The gene calls are TRBV4-1 and TRBJ1-5; D is possibly TRBD1 (5 bases). Germline V CDR1 and CDR2: MGHRA, YSYEKL. The CDR3 has 15 amino acids. Deletions cut 4 bases from V and 4 bases from J, with 14 bases between. CDR3 amino acids: CASSRRGLPNQPQHF. DNA of the CDR3: TGCGCCAGCAGCCGACGGGGGTTACCGAATCAGCCCCAGCATTTT.

The CDR3 loop is CASSQGTQRGKNIQYF. The CDR3 DNA reads TGCGCCAGCAGCCAAGGAACTCAGCGGGGGAAAAACATTCAGTACTTC. The rearrangement joins TRBV4-1 to TRBJ2-4; 8 nucleotides agree with TRBD2. The CDR3 is 16 residues long. With 1 base clipped from V and 4 bases from J, the junction kept 6 bases outside the gene matches. Per germline, CDR1 MGHRA and CDR2 YSYEKL.

The chain uses TRBV9 and TRBJ1-1; D may be TRBD1 (5 bases). The ends were cut back, 0 bases at V and 8 bases at J, with 11 bases in the middle. The CDR3 is 13 amino acids. CDR1 and CDR2 from the germline V gene are SGDLS and YYNGEE. CDR3 nucleotides: TGTGCCAGCAGCGTAGTAACCCAGGGAGAAGCTTTCTTT. Residues: CASSVVTQGEAFF.

The chain recombines TRBV5-1 with TRBJ2-1; TRBD1 matches at 11 bases. V lost 3 bases to trimming and J lost 7 bases; unmatched junction nucleotides: 6. In germline, CDR1 is SGHRS, CDR2 YFSETQ. CDR3 length: 15 amino acids. The CDR3: CASSSGTGGKNEQFF. The CDR3 DNA follows: TGCGCCAGCAGCTCCGGGACAGGGGGGAAAAATGAGCAGTTCTTC.

The J gene is TRBJ1-2, the V gene TRBV9, with TRBD1 identical over 7 bases. CDR3 length equals 13 residues. After removal of 3 bases from V and 8 bases from J, the junction contained 7 bases not matched to a gene. The germline V gene has CDR1 SGDLS and CDR2 YYNGEE. CDR3 loop: CASSGDRVVGYTF. In DNA form, the CDR3 reads TGTGCCAGCAGCGGCGACAGGGTCGTCGGCTACACCTTC. Using reference TRBV9 and TRBJ1-2 for the parts outside the CDR3, the full variable domain is DSGVTQTPKHLITATGQRVTLRCSPRSGDLSVYWYQQSLDQGLQFLIQYYNGEERAKGNILERFSAQQFPDLHSELNLSSLELGDSALYFCASSGDRVVGYTFGSGTRLTVV.

V and J are TRBV5-4 and TRBJ1-2; 7 nucleotides match TRBD1. The germline CDR1 and CDR2 sequences are SGHNT and YYREEE (reference sequence). This CDR3 is 12 amino acids long. Trimming removed 9 bases from V and 8 bases from J; junction bases left unmatched: 10. The CDR3 protein is CATSDREGGYTF. CDR3 bases: TGTGCCACCTCAGACAGGGAAGGGGGCTACACCTTC.

The V gene is TRBV10-2, the J gene TRBJ2-1; 10 bases agree with TRBD2. From germline, CDR1 is WSHSY and CDR2 SAAADI. The CDR3 consists of 15 residues. The V gene end was trimmed by 6 bases and the J gene end by 4 bases; junction bases not matched to a gene: 6. CDR3 region: CASRTGLARYNEQFF. In DNA form, the CDR3 reads TGCGCCAGCAGGACGGGACTAGCGAGATACAATGAGCAGTTCTTC.

This clone was detected only a few times. The chain links TRBV19 to TRBJ1-2; TRBD1 matches 9 bases. CDR1 and CDR2 (germline): LNHDA, SQIVND (reference sequence). J gave up 4 bases and V 5 bases, and 5 bases lay outside the gene matches. The CDR3 spans 14 residues. CDR3 coding DNA: TGTGCCAGTAGTCAAACAGGGGGCAGCTATGGCTACACCTTC. It codes for CASSQTGGSYGYTF.

V gene TRBV5-1 combines with J gene TRBJ1-4; D is possibly TRBD1 (6 bases). The V gene's germline CDR1 is SGHRS and CDR2 YFSETQ. The ends were cut back, 2 bases at V and 8 bases at J, with 13 bases in the middle. The CDR3 sequence is 14 residues long. The chain's CDR3 is CASSFGQLAEKLFF. The CDR3 nucleotides are TGCGCCAGCAGCTTCGGACAGTTGGCCGAAAAACTGTTTTTT. The entire variable domain, with the rest obtained from reference TRBV5-1 and TRBJ1-4, is as follows: KAGVTQTPRYLIKTRGQQVTLSCSPISGHRSVSWYQQTPGQGLQFLFEYFSETQRNKGNFPGRFSGRQFSNSRSEMNVSTLELGDSALYLCASSFGQLAEKLFFGSGTQLSVL.

The DNA for the CDR3 is TGTGCCAGTAGTCTGCAATTGGGGCCGGTTAACATTCAGTACTTC. It encodes CASSLQLGPVNIQYF. This sequence joins TRBV19 and TRBJ2-4; tentatively, D is TRBD1 (5 bases). CDR1 is LNHDA, CDR2 SQIVND, per germline (reference sequence). The length of the CDR3 is 15 residues. Trimming pared 5 bases from V and 7 bases from J, leaving 18 bases between.

The chain employs TRBV28 and TRBJ1-5; 9 nucleotides match TRBD1. V lost 6 bases, J lost 0 bases, and 3 bases stayed unmatched. CDR1 MDHEN and CDR2 SYDVKM come from the germline V gene. The CDR3 runs to 15 residues. For the CDR3, the DNA is TGTGCCAGCAGGACAGGGGGGGTTAGCAATCAGCCCCAGCATTTT. This translates into CASRTGGVSNQPQHF.

This chain uses TRBV6-1 with TRBJ1-6; TRBD1 aligns across 7 bases. CDR1 MNHNS and CDR2 SASEGT come from the germline V gene. The J segment lost 13 bases and the V segment lost 3 bases, leaving 12 bases of the junction unmatched. This CDR3 has 15 amino acids. Here the CDR3 reads CASSDDRVGNLPLHF. The CDR3 nucleotides are TGTGCCAGCAGTGACGACAGGGTAGGGAATCTCCCCCTCCACTTT.

This chain joins TRBV6-5 and TRBJ1-2, with a possible D match to TRBD1 (5 bases). V lost 2 bases to trimming and J lost 2 bases, with 9 bases between them. Germline CDR1 MNHEY, CDR2 SVGAGI. This CDR3 contains 14 residues. The CDR3 region is CASSYEGRNYGYTF. DNA for the CDR3: TGTGCCAGCAGTTACGAGGGGAGGAACTATGGCTACACCTTC.

The V gene is TRBV7-3, the J gene TRBJ2-3; tentative D call: TRBD1 (5 bases). V lost 1 base and J 1 base, leaving 12 bases between the germline ends. This CDR3 has 16 residues. CDR1 and CDR2 (germline): SGHTA, FQGTGA. CDR3 amino acids: CASSLKGISGTDTQYF. The CDR3 nucleotides are TGTGCCAGCAGCTTAAAGGGGATAAGTGGCACAGATACGCAGTATTTT.

The chain carries TRBV2 and TRBJ1-1, with unresolved D. V lost 10 bases and J lost 2, with 8 bases in between. The CDR3 sequence is 11 residues long. Germline V gene lookup returns CDR1 SNHLY and CDR2 FYNNEI. The CDR3 here is CATTINTEAFF. The CDR3 bases are TGTGCCACAACTATTAACACTGAAGCTTTCTTT.

The rearrangement joins TRBV19 to TRBJ1-1, with D hard to call. Germline CDR1 LNHDA, CDR2 SQIVND (reference sequence). This CDR3 has 16 amino acids. The V and J ends lost 7 bases and 4 bases respectively, with 22 bases between them. CDR3 in amino acids: CASTQRSRAAGTEAFF. CDR3 DNA sequence: TGTGCCAGTACCCAGCGGAGCCGGGCCGCGGGCACTGAAGCTTTCTTT.

The V call is TRBV5-1, the J call TRBJ2-5; 8 bases are shared with TRBD1. This CDR3 contains 15 residues. Germline V lookup: CDR1 SGHRS, CDR2 YFSETQ. The trim removed 5 bases at V and 0 bases at J, leaving 6 bases unmatched. The CDR3 DNA reads TGCGCCAGCAGTCGGACAGGGCAATACCAAGAGACCCAGTACTTC. Protein sequence: CASSRTGQYQETQYF.

The chain joins TRBV7-3 to TRBJ1-4; TRBD1 matches at 10 bases. Unmatched junction bases numbered 8, after V lost 6 bases and J lost 7 bases. The CDR3 has 15 amino acids. Germline V gene lookup returns CDR1 SGHTA and CDR2 FQGTGA. CDR3 amino acids: CASRGTGERGEKLFF. Here the CDR3 DNA reads TGTGCCAGCAGGGGGACAGGGGAAAGGGGTGAAAAACTGTTTTTT.

This sequence joins TRBV14 and TRBJ2-1; 7 nucleotides match TRBD2. J gave up 8 bases and V 1 base, and 11 bases lay outside the gene matches. This CDR3 spans 16 amino acids. CDR1 and CDR2 from the germline V gene are SGHDN and FVKESK. CDR3 residues: CASSQGYRGGSHEQFF. In DNA, the CDR3 is TGTGCCAGCAGCCAAGGCTATCGGGGAGGGAGCCATGAGCAGTTCTTC.

This chain connects TRBV11-3 to TRBJ2-3; D gene ambiguous. The V end lost 3 bases, the J end lost 5 bases, and 9 bases lay between the germline ends. The CDR3 is 13 residues long. CDR1 SGHNT and CDR2 YENEEA come from the germline V gene. The CDR3 spells CASSFSVLDTQYF. For the CDR3, the DNA is TGTGCCAGCAGCTTTTCTGTTCTAGATACGCAGTATTTT.

This chain uses TRBV28 with TRBJ1-1, with 10 positions matching TRBD1. The CDR3 consists of 16 residues. The V and J ends lost 7 bases and 4 bases, in that order; junction bases with no gene match: 12. In germline, CDR1 is MDHEN, CDR2 SYDVKM. The CDR3 loop reads CASISGTGVLGTEAFF. The CDR3 bases are TGTGCCAGCATATCTGGGACAGGGGTTCTTGGCACTGAAGCTTTCTTT.